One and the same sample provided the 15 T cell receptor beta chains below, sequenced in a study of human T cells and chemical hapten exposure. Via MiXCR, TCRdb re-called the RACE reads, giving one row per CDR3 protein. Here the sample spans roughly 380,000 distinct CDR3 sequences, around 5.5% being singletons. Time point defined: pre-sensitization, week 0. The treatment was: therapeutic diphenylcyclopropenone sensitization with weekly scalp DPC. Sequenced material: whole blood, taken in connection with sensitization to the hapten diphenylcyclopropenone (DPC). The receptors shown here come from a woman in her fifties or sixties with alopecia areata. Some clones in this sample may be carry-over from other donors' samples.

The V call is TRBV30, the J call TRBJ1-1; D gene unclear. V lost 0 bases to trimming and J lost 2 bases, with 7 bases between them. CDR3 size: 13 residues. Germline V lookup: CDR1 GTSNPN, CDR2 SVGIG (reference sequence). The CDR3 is CAWSVLGNTEAFF. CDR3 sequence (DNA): TGTGCCTGGAGTGTGTTAGGAAACACTGAAGCTTTCTTT.

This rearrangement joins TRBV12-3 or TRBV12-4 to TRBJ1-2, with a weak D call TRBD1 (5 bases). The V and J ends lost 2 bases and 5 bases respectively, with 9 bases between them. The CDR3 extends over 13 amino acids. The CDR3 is CASSLSKGYGYTF. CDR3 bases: TGTGCCAGCAGTTTAAGTAAGGGGTATGGCTACACCTTC.

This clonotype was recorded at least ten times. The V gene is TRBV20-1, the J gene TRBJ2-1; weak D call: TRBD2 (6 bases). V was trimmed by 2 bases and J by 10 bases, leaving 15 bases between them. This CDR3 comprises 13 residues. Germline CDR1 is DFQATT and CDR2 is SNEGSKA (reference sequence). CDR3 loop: CSARLLAGYEQFF. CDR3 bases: TGCAGTGCTAGACTGCTCGCGGGATACGAGCAGTTCTTC.

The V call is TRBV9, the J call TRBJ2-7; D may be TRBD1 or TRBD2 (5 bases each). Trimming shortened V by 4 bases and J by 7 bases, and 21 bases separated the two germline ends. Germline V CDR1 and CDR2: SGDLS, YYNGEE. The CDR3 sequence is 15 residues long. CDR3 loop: CASSPTGLPGREQYF. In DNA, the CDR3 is TGTGCCAGCAGCCCAACAGGACTCCCCGGAAGGGAGCAGTACTTC.

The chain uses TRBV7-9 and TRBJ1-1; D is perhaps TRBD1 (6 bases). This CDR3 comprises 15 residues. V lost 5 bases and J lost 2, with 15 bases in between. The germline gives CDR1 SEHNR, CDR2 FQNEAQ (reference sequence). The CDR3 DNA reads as TGTGCCAGCAGCCCAGAAACAGGGTACAACACTGAAGCTTTCTTT. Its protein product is CASSPETGYNTEAFF.

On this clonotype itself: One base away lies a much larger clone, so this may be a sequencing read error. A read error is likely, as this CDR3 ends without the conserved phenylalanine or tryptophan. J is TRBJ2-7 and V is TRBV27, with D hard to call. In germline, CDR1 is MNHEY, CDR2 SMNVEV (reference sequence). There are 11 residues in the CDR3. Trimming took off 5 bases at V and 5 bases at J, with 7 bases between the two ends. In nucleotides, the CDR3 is TGTGCCAGCAGTCATGGGGACGAGCAGTACTGC. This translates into CASSHGDEQYC.

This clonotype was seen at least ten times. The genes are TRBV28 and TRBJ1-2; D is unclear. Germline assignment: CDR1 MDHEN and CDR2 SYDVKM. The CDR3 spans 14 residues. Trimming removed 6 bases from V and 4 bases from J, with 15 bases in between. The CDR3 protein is CASSANLLGYGYTF. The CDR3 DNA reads TGTGCCAGCAGCGCTAACCTCCTTGGCTATGGCTACACCTTC.

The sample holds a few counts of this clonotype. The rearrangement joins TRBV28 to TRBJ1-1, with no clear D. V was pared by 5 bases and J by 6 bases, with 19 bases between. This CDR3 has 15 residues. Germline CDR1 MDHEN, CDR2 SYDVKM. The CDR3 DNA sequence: TGTGCCAGCAGTGAGGACGGGGTAGATAGTCCTGAAGCTTTCTTT. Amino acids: CASSEDGVDSPEAFF.

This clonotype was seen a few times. CDR3 nucleotide sequence: TGTGCCAGCAGTGAATTTCGACAGGGAGCTTACGAGCAGTACTTC. Translation gives CASSEFRQGAYEQYF. V usage is TRBV6-1 and J usage is TRBJ2-7; 7 bases match TRBD1. Trimming at V came to 2 bases and at J to 4 bases, leaving 8 bases not matched to a gene. The CDR3 contains 15 residues. The V gene's germline CDR1 is MNHNS and CDR2 SASEGT.

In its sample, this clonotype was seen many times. The CDR3 sequence is CAISVAGDEQYF. The CDR3 coding sequence is TGTGCCATCAGTGTAGCAGGGGACGAGCAGTACTTC. This sequence joins TRBV10-3 and TRBJ2-7, with a weak D call TRBD1 (6 bases). Trimming took off 4 bases at V and 5 bases at J, with 9 bases between the two ends. CDR3 length: 12 residues. Germline V gene sequence: CDR1 ENHRY, CDR2 SYGVKD.

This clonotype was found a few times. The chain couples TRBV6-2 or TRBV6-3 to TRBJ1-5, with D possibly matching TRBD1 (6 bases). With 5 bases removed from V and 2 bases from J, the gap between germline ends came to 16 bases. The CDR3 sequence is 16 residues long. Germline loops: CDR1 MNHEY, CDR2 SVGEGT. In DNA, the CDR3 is TGTGCCAGCAGTCACCTACAGGGAACGGGCAATCAGCCCCAGCATTTT. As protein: CASSHLQGTGNQPQHF.

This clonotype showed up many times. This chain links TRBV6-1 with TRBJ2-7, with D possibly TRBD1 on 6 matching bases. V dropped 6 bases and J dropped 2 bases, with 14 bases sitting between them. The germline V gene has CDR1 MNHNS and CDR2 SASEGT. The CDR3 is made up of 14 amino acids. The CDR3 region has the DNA TGTGCCAGCAGCTTCAGGGGTCTTACCTACGAGCAGTACTTC. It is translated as CASSFRGLTYEQYF.

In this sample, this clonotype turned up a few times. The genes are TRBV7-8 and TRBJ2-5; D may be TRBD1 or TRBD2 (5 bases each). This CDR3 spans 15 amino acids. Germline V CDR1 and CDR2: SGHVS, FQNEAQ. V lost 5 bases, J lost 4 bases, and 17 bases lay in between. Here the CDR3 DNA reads TGTGCCAGCAGCCTCCGGGGCTCTCTGACAGAGACCCAGTACTTC. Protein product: CASSLRGSLTETQYF. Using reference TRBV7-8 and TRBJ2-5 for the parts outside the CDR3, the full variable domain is GAGVSQSPRYKVAKRGQDVALRCDPISGHVSLFWYQQALGQGPEFLTYFQNEAQLDKSGLPSDRFFAERPEGSVSTLKIQRTQQEDSAVYLCASSLRGSLTETQYFGPGTRLLVL.

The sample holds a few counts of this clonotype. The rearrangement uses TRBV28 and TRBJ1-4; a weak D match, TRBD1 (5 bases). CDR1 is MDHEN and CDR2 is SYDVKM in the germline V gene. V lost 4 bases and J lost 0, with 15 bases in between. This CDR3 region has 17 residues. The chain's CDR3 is CASSSPRQISTNEKLFF. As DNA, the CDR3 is TGTGCCAGCAGTTCCCCTAGACAGATATCAACTAATGAAAAACTGTTTTTT.

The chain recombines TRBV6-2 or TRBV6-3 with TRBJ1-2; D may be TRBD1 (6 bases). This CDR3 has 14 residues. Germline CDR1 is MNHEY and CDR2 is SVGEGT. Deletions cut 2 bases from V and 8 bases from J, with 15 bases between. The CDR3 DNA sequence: TGTGCCAGCAGTTACGAGAACAGGGCCCGCGGCTACACCTTC. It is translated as CASSYENRARGYTF.